The 4 T cell receptor beta chains below come from one sample, sequenced in a study of graft-versus-host responses after intestinal transplantation. Some clones are missing from TCRdb's copy, which holds only in-frame ones; the method was immunoSEQ multiplex PCR. The table records 15,000 to 20,000 clones, 35% to 40% of them present only once. The sample here was alloreactive CD4+ T cells from a mixed lymphocyte reaction culture, taken before transplantation. The subset here: CFSE-low proliferating T cells sorted from roughly six-day pre-transplant mixed lymphocyte reaction (GvH or HvG direction). The receptors come from a human patient who was an organ donor for intestinal transplantation.

The chain links TRBV6-9 to TRBJ2-3; no firm D call. CDR3 length: 14 amino acids. Trimming took 6 bases from V and 0 from J, leaving 10 bases between them. Germline V gene lookup returns CDR1 MNHGY and CDR2 SVAAGI. The DNA of the CDR3 is TGTGCCAGCAGCCCGGGTTCTAGCACAGATACGCAGTATTTT. Encoded protein: CASSPGSSTDTQYF.

The chain couples TRBV5-1 to TRBJ2-5; 8 nucleotides line up with TRBD2. This CDR3 is 14 amino acids long. Germline V CDR1 and CDR2: SGHRS, YFSETQ. Trimming took 4 bases from V and 3 from J; bases not matched to a gene: 5. The CDR3 loop reads CASSVTGGEETQYF. CDR3 nucleotides: TGCGCCAGCAGCGTGACGGGAGGGGAAGAGACCCAGTACTTC.

V gene TRBV18 combines with J gene TRBJ2-3; 8 nucleotides line up with TRBD1. V shed 2 bases and J 6 bases; nucleotides not matched to a gene: 4. The length of the CDR3 is 14 residues. The germline CDR1 and CDR2 sequences are KGHSH and LQKENI. The CDR3, as DNA: TGTGCCAGCTCACCAGGACAGGGTCCGGATACGCAGTATTTT. Residues: CASSPGQGPDTQYF. The full variable domain, in which reference TRBV18 and TRBJ2-3 provide the parts outside the CDR3, is NAGVMQNPRHLVRRRGQEARLRCSPMKGHSHVYWYRQLPEEGLKFMVYLQKENIIDESGMPKERFSAEFPKEGPSILRIQQVVRGDSAAYFCASSPGQGPDTQYFGPGTRLTVL.

V is TRBV6-1 and J is TRBJ1-2; TRBD1 is a possible D gene (5 bases). Trimming removed 7 bases at V and 7 bases at J, with 19 bases between. This CDR3 contains 14 residues. Germline lookup yields CDR1 MNHNS and CDR2 SASEGT. The CDR3 loop is CASILTGRDVGYTF. CDR3 DNA: TGTGCCAGCATCTTAACCGGGAGGGACGTTGGCTACACCTTC.